Listed here are 14 T cell receptor beta chains from one sample, sequenced in a study of beta chain features in type 1 diabetes. Every bit of the isolated RNA underwent reverse transcription, so sequencing read expressed TCRB transcripts. TCRdb's table, derived via immunoSEQ multiplex PCR, lists solely in-frame clones and lacks some. The sample yields about 450,000 clones, approximately 10% seen once. The sample was naive CD4+ T cells from blood. These receptors were collected from a woman aged 18-30 years in good health.

The chain has TRBV30 and TRBJ2-7, with a tentative D call TRBD1 (6 bases). There are 14 residues in the CDR3. Germline V lookup: CDR1 GTSNPN, CDR2 SVGIG (reference sequence). With 3 bases removed from V and 0 bases from J, the gap between germline ends came to 12 bases. The CDR3 region is CAWRVQGTSYEQYF. The CDR3 DNA reads TGTGCCTGGAGGGTACAGGGAACCTCCTACGAGCAGTACTTC. Combining the CDR3 with reference TRBV30 and TRBJ2-7 gives the whole variable domain SQTIHQWPATLVQPVGSPLSLECTVEGTSNPNLYWYRQAAGRGLQLLFYSVGIGQISSEVPQNLSASRPQDRQFILSSKKLLLSDSGFYLCAWRVQGTSYEQYFGPGTRLTVT.

This clone was observed a handful of times. V is TRBV7-9 and J is TRBJ1-2, with no clear D. The germline V gene has CDR1 SEHNR and CDR2 FQNEAQ (reference sequence). The CDR3 consists of 14 residues. The germline V and J ends were trimmed by 5 bases and 4 bases, with 14 bases remaining between them. The CDR3 region is CASSHEIAFYGYTF. The CDR3 DNA reads TGTGCCAGCAGCCATGAGATAGCCTTCTATGGCTACACCTTC.

The chain employs TRBV29-1 and TRBJ1-2; D is unclear. The germline gives CDR1 SQVTM, CDR2 ANQGSEA. V lost 4 bases and J 4 bases, leaving 10 bases between the germline ends. The CDR3 is 12 amino acids. CDR3 in DNA: TGCAGCGTTGTCACCTACACCTATGGCTACACCTTC. Translation gives CSVVTYTYGYTF.

This clone was observed a few times. The CDR3 loop reads CAISAPGQYEQYV. In DNA form, the CDR3 reads TGTGCCATCAGTGCCCCGGGTCAGTACGAGCAGTACGTC. The genes are TRBV10-3 and TRBJ2-7; D unresolved. Germline assignment: CDR1 ENHRY and CDR2 SYGVKD. Trimming left V 4 bases short and J 4 bases short, with 11 bases between. CDR3 length: 13 residues.

This clone was seen a few times. V usage is TRBV7-9 and J usage is TRBJ1-1, with D tentatively TRBD1 (5 bases). The CDR3 has 12 residues. The germline CDR1 and CDR2 sequences are SEHNR and FQNEAQ (reference sequence). V was cut by 6 bases and J by 7 bases, with 12 bases left in between. CDR3 amino acids: CASSRDGGEAFF. In DNA form, the CDR3 reads TGTGCCAGCAGTCGCGATGGGGGTGAAGCTTTCTTT.

The chain uses TRBV9 and TRBJ2-5; the D is unclear. Trimming stripped 0 bases from V and 5 bases from J, with 11 bases between. CDR1 and CDR2 (germline): SGDLS, YYNGEE. The CDR3 contains 14 residues. CDR3 sequence (DNA): TGTGCCAGCAGCGTAGCTTCCGGCCCGGAGACCCAGTACTTC. This sequence encodes CASSVASGPETQYF. The full variable domain, its missing parts supplied by reference TRBV9 and TRBJ2-5, is DSGVTQTPKHLITATGQRVTLRCSPRSGDLSVYWYQQSLDQGLQFLIQYYNGEERAKGNILERFSAQQFPDLHSELNLSSLELGDSALYFCASSVASGPETQYFGPGTRLLVL.

In its sample, this clone was seen a few times. This chain joins TRBV30 and TRBJ1-5, with a tentative D call TRBD1 (6 bases). The CDR3 covers 13 residues. Germline CDR1 and CDR2: GTSNPN and SVGIG (reference sequence). V was cut by 3 bases and J by 12 bases, with 18 bases left in between. CDR3 sequence (DNA): TGTGCCTGGAGAGCGCGCCTAGGGGGGCTCCAGCATTTT. This translates into CAWRARLGGLQHF.

This clone was detected a few times. The V gene is TRBV5-1, the J gene TRBJ2-1; TRBD2 might be the D (5 bases). The ends were cut back, 0 bases at V and 5 bases at J, with 12 bases in the middle. The CDR3 is made up of 15 amino acids. From germline, CDR1 is SGHRS and CDR2 YFSETQ. CDR3 protein: CASSLGTAEDNEQFF. In nucleotides, the CDR3 is TGCGCCAGCAGCTTGGGAACAGCGGAAGACAATGAGCAGTTCTTC.

This clone showed up just a few times. This chain joins TRBV2 and TRBJ2-3; the D call may be TRBD1 or TRBD2 (5 bases each). This CDR3 has 14 residues. Germline V gives CDR1 SNHLY, CDR2 FYNNEI. V was cut by 6 bases and J by 0 bases, with 10 bases left in between. The CDR3 sequence is CASSRDGSTDTQYF. Here the CDR3 DNA reads TGTGCCAGCAGCCGGGACGGAAGCACAGATACGCAGTATTTT. The entire variable domain, with the rest obtained from reference TRBV2 and TRBJ2-3, is as follows: EPEVTQTPSHQVTQMGQEVILRCVPISNHLYFYWYRQILGQKVEFLVSFYNNEISEKSEIFDDQFSVERPDGSNFTLKIRSTKLEDSAMYFCASSRDGSTDTQYFGPGTRLTVL.

This clone has a single count. This chain links TRBV27 with TRBJ1-5, with D perhaps matching TRBD1 (6 bases). The V gene's germline CDR1 is MNHEY and CDR2 SMNVEV (reference sequence). The CDR3 consists of 17 residues. Deletions cut 0 bases from V and 0 bases from J, with 12 bases between. The CDR3, as DNA: TGTGCCAGCAGTTTATCCGGACAGACCTATAGCAATCAGCCCCAGCATTTT. Encoded protein: CASSLSGQTYSNQPQHF.

The chain links TRBV30 to TRBJ2-5; 9 bases map to TRBD1. V shed 2 bases, J shed 4 bases, and the junction held 8 bases outside the gene matches. Germline V lookup: CDR1 GTSNPN, CDR2 SVGIG (reference sequence). This CDR3 comprises 15 residues. Here the CDR3 reads CAWSQDRGSTETQYF. CDR3 coding DNA: TGTGCCTGGAGTCAGGACAGGGGTAGTACAGAGACCCAGTACTTC.

This clone has just a few counts. The CDR3 sequence is CASSLLWAGNTIYF. CDR3 nucleotide sequence: TGTGCCAGCAGCTTACTCTGGGCTGGAAACACCATATATTTT. The chain has TRBV11-2 and TRBJ1-3; D gene ambiguous. This CDR3 has 14 residues. The V and J ends lost 2 bases and 2 bases respectively, with 7 bases between them. The germline V gene has CDR1 SGHAT and CDR2 FQNNGV.

In this sample, this clone turned up a few times. This chain connects TRBV2 to TRBJ2-7; no definite D call. The V gene lost 5 bases and the J gene lost 6 bases, with 2 bases spanning the gap. This CDR3 is 9 amino acids long. Germline-derived CDR1 and CDR2 are SNHLY and FYNNEI. CDR3 amino acids: CASSLEQYF. The CDR3 nucleotides read TGTGCCAGCAGTCTCGAGCAGTACTTC.

V and J are TRBV23-1 and TRBJ1-5; D gene unclear. TRBV23-1 is recorded as an ORF, its role being uncertain. The V end lost 4 bases, the J end lost 6 bases, and 13 bases lay between the germline ends. The CDR3 length is 14 residues. The CDR3 sequence: CASSPRQEPQPQHF. CDR3 nucleotide sequence: TGCGCCAGCAGTCCTCGTCAGGAGCCTCAGCCCCAGCATTTT.